The TCR beta chain described here comes from a study of identical twins. Study-wide results and limits: Modeled out-of-frame TCR alpha sharing in monozygotic twins fell below observed levels. Where beta out-of-frame sequences were concerned, excess twin sharing was weaker. It was possible that invariant MAIT and iNKT cells partly confounded the zero-insertion analyses.

Germline lookup yields CDR1 SGDLS and CDR2 YYNGEE. V lost 0 bases, J lost 5 bases, and 12 bases lay in between. The CDR3 is 14 amino acids. A universal primer site was incorporated via template switching, and the cDNA contained unique molecular identifiers. One entry per CDR3 protein results from TCRdb running MiXCR on the 5' RACE reads. The profile covers hundreds of thousands of distinct CDR3 sequences, with approximately 6.1% appearing a single time and about 1.8% taken by the ten largest. About this clonotype: Its cognate antigen is unknown.

The sequence was obtained from a young man in good health. Source material: naive T cells sorted from blood. The rearrangement joins TRBV9 to TRBJ2-7; D is unclear. CDR3 in DNA: TGTGCCAGCAGCGTAGAGATTAATTTCCACGAGCAGTACTTC. This translates into CASSVEINFHEQYF.